The T cell receptor beta chain described here comes from a study of T cell responses to AZD1222 COVID-19 vaccine. The germline V gene has CDR1 MNHEY and CDR2 SVGAGI. The CDR3 spans 15 residues. The V segment lost 5 bases and the J segment 8 bases; nucleotides outside the gene matches: 14. Pooled samples include second doses given at about 4 or 12 weeks. Concerning this clone: Its antigen is undetermined.

Whole-study results and caveats: Just five or six AZD1222 recipients were seropositive at baseline. Close to half of spike-specific TCRs reportedly recognize unmutated variant regions.

Using immunoSEQ multiplex PCR, the repertoire was profiled, and TCRdb retains in-frame clones only, with some absent. The sample shows 30,000 to 35,000 clones, 85% to 90% of them seen only once. The TCR comes from an adult who received the AZD1222 COVID-19 vaccine. This chain connects TRBV6-5 to TRBJ1-2; 7 bases are shared with TRBD1. Sequencing used peripheral blood, obtained 28 days after the second AZD1222 dose. The CDR3 protein is CASSPNPDRTRGYTF. Written as DNA, the CDR3 is TGTGCCAGCAGTCCTAACCCGGACAGGACTCGGGGCTACACCTTC.